Here is one TCR beta chain with its context. The antigen is unknown. This sample was taken from a study of T cell responses to AZD1222 COVID-19 vaccine. V was cut by 4 bases and J by 0 bases, with 11 bases left in between. The CDR3 is 15 residues long. Germline values: CDR1 LGHDT, CDR2 YNNKEL (reference sequence). Clones were read by immunoSEQ multiplex PCR, and TCRdb kept only the in-frame ones, dropping some. The data hold about 86,000 clones, with roughly 90% observed a single time. Study-wide results and limits: Donors were mostly white British, more females; clonal diversity possibly underestimated. Spike-specific TCR breadth and depth rose after two AZD1222 doses.

The chain is built from TRBV3-1 (or the pseudogene TRBV3-2) and TRBJ2-3; D might be TRBD1 (6 bases). The TCR comes from an adult who received the AZD1222 COVID-19 vaccine. This sample comprised peripheral blood, obtained 28 days after the second AZD1222 dose. CDR3 nucleotide sequence: TGTGCCAGCAGCCGTGGCGACAGGAGCACAGATACGCAGTATTTT. Its translation is CASSRGDRSTDTQYF.